In its sample, the clone carrying this T cell receptor gamma chain is large. The sample is drawn from a study of gamma delta lymphoproliferative disorders and STAT genes. Study summary: At least 50 ng of genomic DNA went into each LymphoTrack Dx TCRG Assay library. Delta libraries were made per EuroClonality-NGS working group procedure.

PBMCs from patients and controls supplied the genomic DNA for sequencing. The CDR3 totals 13 residues. V dropped 8 bases and J dropped 3; count of bases not matched to a gene: 8. TCRdb reprocessed the multiplex PCR reads through CATT. The top ten clones hold about 23% of a sample with hundreds of gamma-chain clones, roughly an eighth of them seen once. The sequencing sample was made of blood. The clonotype was recovered from a human donor in good health. The chain joins TRGV10 to TRGJ1 or TRGJ2. No J gene is reported in TCRdb; it was inferred here by comparing the DNA with germline. TRGV10 is designated an ORF whose function remains uncertain. CDR3 residues: CAAWPFIYYKKLF. The CDR3 DNA follows: TGTGCTGCGTGGCCATTCATTTATTATAAGAAACTCTTT.